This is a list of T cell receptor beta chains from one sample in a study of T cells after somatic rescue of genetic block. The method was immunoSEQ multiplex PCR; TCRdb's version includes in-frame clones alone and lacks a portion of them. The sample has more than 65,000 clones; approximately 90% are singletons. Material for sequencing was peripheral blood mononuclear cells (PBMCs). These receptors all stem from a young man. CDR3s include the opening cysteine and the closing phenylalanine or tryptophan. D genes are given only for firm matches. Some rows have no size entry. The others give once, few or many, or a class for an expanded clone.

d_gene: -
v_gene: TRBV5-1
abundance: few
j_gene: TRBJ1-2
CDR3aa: CASSFGGPYGYTF
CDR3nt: TGCGCCAGCAGCTTTGGGGGGCCCTATGGCTACACCTTC

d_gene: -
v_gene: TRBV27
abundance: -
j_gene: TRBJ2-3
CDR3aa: CASSLSISGTQYF
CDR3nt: TGTGCCAGCAGTTTATCGATTTCCGGTACGCAGTATTTT

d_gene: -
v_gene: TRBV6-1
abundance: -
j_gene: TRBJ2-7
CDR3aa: CASSEDAPEQYF
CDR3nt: TGTGCCAGCAGTGAAGATGCTCCCGAGCAGTACTTC

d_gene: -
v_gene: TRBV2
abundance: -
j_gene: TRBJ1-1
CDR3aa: CASSGAPLGNTEAFF
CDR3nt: TGTGCCAGCAGTGGGGCCCCTCTGGGGAACACTGAAGCTTTCTTT

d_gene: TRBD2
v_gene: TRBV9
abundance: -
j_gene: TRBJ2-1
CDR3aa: CASSAGGSSYNEQFF
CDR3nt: TGTGCCAGCAGCGCCGGGGGGAGCTCCTACAATGAGCAGTTCTTC

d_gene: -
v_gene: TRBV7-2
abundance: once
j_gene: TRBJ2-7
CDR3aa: CASSLAAGPPYEQYF
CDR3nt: TGTGCCAGCAGCTTAGCGGCGGGCCCTCCCTACGAGCAGTACTTC

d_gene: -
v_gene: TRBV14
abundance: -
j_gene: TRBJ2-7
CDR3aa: CASSQGQPYEQYF
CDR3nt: TGTGCCAGCAGCCAAGGACAGCCCTACGAGCAGTACTTC

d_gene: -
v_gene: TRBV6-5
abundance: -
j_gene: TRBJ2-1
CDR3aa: CASSYRDSSYNEQFF
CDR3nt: TGTGCCAGCAGTTACCGTGATAGCTCCTACAATGAGCAGTTCTTC

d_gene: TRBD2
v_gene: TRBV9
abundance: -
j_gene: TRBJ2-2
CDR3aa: CASSDLGLNTGELFF
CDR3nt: TGTGCCAGCAGTGATTTGGGACTAAACACCGGGGAGCTGTTTTTT

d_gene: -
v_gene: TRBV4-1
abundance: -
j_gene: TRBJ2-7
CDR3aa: CASSQDGQSSYEQYF
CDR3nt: TGCGCCAGCAGCCAAGATGGACAGAGCTCCTACGAGCAGTACTTC

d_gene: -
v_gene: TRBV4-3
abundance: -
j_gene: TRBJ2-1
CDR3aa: CASSQDIRGEQFF
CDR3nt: TGCGCCAGCAGCCAAGACATACGGGGTGAGCAGTTCTTC

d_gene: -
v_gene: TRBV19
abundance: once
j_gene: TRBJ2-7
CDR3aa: CASSFATGAPYEQYF
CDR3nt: TGTGCCAGTAGTTTCGCGACGGGCGCCCCGTACGAGCAGTACTTC

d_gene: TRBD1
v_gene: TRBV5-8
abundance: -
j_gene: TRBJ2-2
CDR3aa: CASSDYRGTRTGELFF
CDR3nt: TGTGCCAGCAGCGATTACAGGGGAACCAGAACCGGGGAGCTGTTTTTT

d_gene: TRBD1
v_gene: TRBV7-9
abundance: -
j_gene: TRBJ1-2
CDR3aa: CASSLGRDRPTGYGYTF
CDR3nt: TGTGCCAGCAGCTTAGGCCGGGACAGACCTACTGGCTATGGCTACACCTTC

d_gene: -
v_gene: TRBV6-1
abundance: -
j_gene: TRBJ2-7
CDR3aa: CASSGRGYEQYF
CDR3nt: TGTGCCAGCAGTGGTAGGGGCTACGAGCAGTACTTC

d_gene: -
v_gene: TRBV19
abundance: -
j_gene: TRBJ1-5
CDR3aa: CASSTNRANQPQHF
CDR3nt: TGTGCCAGTAGTACCAACAGGGCTAATCAGCCCCAGCATTTT

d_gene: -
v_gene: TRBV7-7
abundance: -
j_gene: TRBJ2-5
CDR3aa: CASSQGPDETQYF
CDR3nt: TGTGCCAGCAGCCAAGGACCCGACGAGACCCAGTACTTC

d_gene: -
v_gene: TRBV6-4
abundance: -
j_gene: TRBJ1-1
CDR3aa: CASSPGTNTEAFF
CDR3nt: TGTGCCAGCAGTCCCGGGACAAACACTGAAGCTTTCTTT